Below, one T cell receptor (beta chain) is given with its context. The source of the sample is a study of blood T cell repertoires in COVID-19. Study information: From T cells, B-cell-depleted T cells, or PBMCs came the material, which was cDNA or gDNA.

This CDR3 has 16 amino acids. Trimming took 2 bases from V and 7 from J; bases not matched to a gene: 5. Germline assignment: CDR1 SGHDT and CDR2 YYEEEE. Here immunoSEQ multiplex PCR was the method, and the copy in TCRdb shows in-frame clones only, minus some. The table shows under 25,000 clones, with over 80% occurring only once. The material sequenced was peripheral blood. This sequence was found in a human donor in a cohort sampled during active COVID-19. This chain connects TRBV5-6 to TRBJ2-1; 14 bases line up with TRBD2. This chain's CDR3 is CASSLGTSGRWNEQFF. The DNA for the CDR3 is TGTGCCAGCAGCTTAGGGACTAGCGGGAGATGGAATGAGCAGTTCTTC.